Following are 14 T cell receptor beta chains from one sample sequenced in a study of T cell changes during pregnancy in multiple sclerosis. The assay was immunoSEQ multiplex PCR, and TCRdb's table has in-frame clones only and misses some. Of roughly 32,000 clones in the sample, about nine tenths were seen once. The sample here was CD8+ T cells from peripheral blood mononuclear cells, taken in the second trimester of pregnancy. The receptors come from a female donor in good health, enrolled as a control in a pregnancy study.

The V and J genes are TRBV27 and TRBJ2-5; possible D gene TRBD2, 6 bases. The germline V gene has CDR1 MNHEY and CDR2 SMNVEV (reference sequence). This CDR3 contains 13 residues. The ends were cut back, 4 bases at V and 5 bases at J, with 11 bases in the middle. In DNA, the CDR3 is TGTGCCAGCAGTTCGGGGGTTATGGAGACCCAGTACTTC. Translation: CASSSGVMETQYF.

The gene calls are TRBV7-6 and TRBJ1-2; possibly TRBD1 for D (6 bases). This CDR3 is 16 amino acids long. The V end lost 1 base, the J end lost 6 bases, and 18 bases lay between the germline ends. Germline V CDR1 and CDR2: SGHVS, FNYEAQ. The CDR3 coding sequence is TGTGCCAGCAGCTTAGGTTTGGGTTCGGACAGCCATGGCTACACCTTC. Protein: CASSLGLGSDSHGYTF.

The V and J genes are TRBV27 and TRBJ1-2, with D maybe TRBD1 (5 bases). The CDR3 spans 14 residues. Germline loops: CDR1 MNHEY, CDR2 SMNVEV (reference sequence). Deletions cut 2 bases from V and 4 bases from J, with 11 bases between. The CDR3 protein is CASSLSGGGYGYTF. The CDR3 DNA sequence: TGTGCCAGCAGTTTAAGTGGGGGAGGCTATGGCTACACCTTC.

The gene calls are TRBV9 and TRBJ2-3, with TRBD2 matching over 8 bases. From germline, CDR1 is SGDLS and CDR2 YYNGEE. CDR3 size: 16 residues. V lost 4 bases, J lost 3 bases, and 10 bases stayed unmatched. CDR3 sequence reads: CASSLTGTSMTDTQYF. CDR3 bases: TGTGCCAGCAGCCTCACCGGGACTAGTATGACAGATACGCAGTATTTT.

V usage is TRBV27 and J usage is TRBJ2-7, with a tentative D call TRBD1 (6 bases). CDR1 and CDR2 from the germline V gene are MNHEY and SMNVEV (reference sequence). CDR3 length equals 12 residues. The V gene lost 6 bases and the J gene lost 6 bases, with 12 bases spanning the gap. This chain's CDR3 is CASRTGHREQYF. CDR3 DNA sequence: TGTGCCAGCAGGACAGGCCATCGCGAGCAGTACTTC.

This chain links TRBV7-8 with TRBJ1-5; a weak D match, TRBD1 (5 bases). V lost 4 bases and J lost 1, with 11 bases in between. Germline values: CDR1 SGHVS, CDR2 FQNEAQ. The CDR3 spans 15 residues. Here the CDR3 DNA reads TGTGCCAGCAGCTCCCTGGACACGAGCAATCAGCCCCAGCATTTT. It translates to CASSSLDTSNQPQHF.

CDR3: CAWMAGSSYGYTF. Here the CDR3 DNA reads TGTGCCTGGATGGCTGGCTCCTCTTATGGCTACACCTTC. V usage is TRBV30 and J usage is TRBJ1-2; D not resolved. Trimming left V 4 bases short and J 5 bases short, with 14 bases between. The CDR3 sequence is 13 residues long. Germline assignment: CDR1 GTSNPN and CDR2 SVGIG (reference sequence).

The CDR3 is CASSRTGGYEQYF. The CDR3 nucleotides are TGTGCCAGCAGCCGGACAGGGGGCTACGAGCAGTACTTC. The V and J genes are TRBV7-9 and TRBJ2-7; 10 bases align to TRBD1. This CDR3 spans 13 amino acids. The germline gives CDR1 SEHNR, CDR2 FQNEAQ (reference sequence). V trimming: 5 bases; J trimming: 3 bases; junction bases outside the gene matches: 1.

The chain couples TRBV9 to TRBJ1-1, with a weak D call TRBD1 (5 bases). The germline V gene encodes CDR1 SGDLS and CDR2 YYNGEE. This CDR3 contains 16 residues. The V end lost 3 bases, the J end lost 4 bases, and 19 bases lay between the germline ends. CDR3 nucleotides: TGTGCCAGCAGCGCAGGAGGGTTCGGAGGGGCCACTGAAGCTTTCTTT. Residues: CASSAGGFGGATEAFF.

This clone came up once. The chain couples TRBV6-1 to TRBJ2-5; 8 positions match TRBD2. The assigned J gene may be wrong: the sequence end matches TRBJ2-7 better. CDR3 length: 15 residues. Germline CDR1 MNHNS, CDR2 SASEGT. The CDR3 DNA reads TGTGCCAGCCTAAAACCCGGGGGGGGGCTGGGCGAGCAGTACTTC. Translating gives CASLKPGGGLGEQYF.

The chain is built from TRBV29-1 and TRBJ2-1; 9 positions match TRBD1. Germline CDR1 reads SQVTM; CDR2 reads ANQGSEA. The V gene end was trimmed by 7 bases and the J gene end by 5 bases; junction bases not matched to a gene: 6. CDR3 length: 13 residues. CDR3 residues: CSARTGVNNEQFF. As DNA, the CDR3 is TGCAGCGCCCGGACAGGGGTCAACAATGAGCAGTTCTTC.

The chain couples TRBV5-1 to TRBJ2-7, with D perhaps TRBD1 (5 bases). V was cut by 4 bases and J by 4 bases, with 12 bases left in between. Looked up from germline, CDR1 is SGHRS and CDR2 is YFSETQ. The CDR3 is 13 residues long. As DNA, the CDR3 is TGCGCCAGCAGCCCCGACCCAGGGTACGAGCAGTACTTC. It encodes CASSPDPGYEQYF.

V and J are TRBV30 and TRBJ1-1; D not resolved. The germline V gene encodes CDR1 GTSNPN and CDR2 SVGIG (reference sequence). This CDR3 is built from 13 residues. The V end lost 0 bases, the J end lost 5 bases, and 10 bases lay between the germline ends. The CDR3 coding sequence is TGTGCCTGGAGTGTAAGTGAGGGTACTGAAGCTTTCTTT. It specifies CAWSVSEGTEAFF.

This clone was counted once. The chain combines TRBV7-9 with TRBJ2-3; the match to TRBD2 covers 7 bases. J lost 0 bases, V lost 5 bases, and 17 bases had no gene match. Germline values: CDR1 SEHNR, CDR2 FQNEAQ (reference sequence). This CDR3 is built from 19 residues. The CDR3 spells CASSPPIRLAGLSTDTQYF. DNA for the CDR3: TGTGCCAGCAGCCCTCCCATCCGATTAGCGGGCCTTAGCACAGATACGCAGTATTTT.